This T cell receptor (beta chain) was found in a study of T cells expressing NK-cell markers. Germline CDR1 is SGHRS and CDR2 is YFSETQ. The CDR3 is made up of 17 amino acids. Reanalyzing the 5' RACE reads, TCRdb keeps one entry per CDR3 protein, without DNA. The table lists about 460,000 distinct CDR3 sequences. Sequenced sample: blood T cells: a sorted CD56 or NKG2C T cell subset, CD4+ or CD8+ T cells, or bulk PBMC T cells (not recorded which). The V gene is TRBV5-1, the J gene TRBJ2-1; lacking DNA, the TRBD2 call made by TCRdb goes unchecked. The sequence came from a woman aged 45 to 65 in good health. The chain's CDR3 is CASSPQSGMRTGNEQFF.